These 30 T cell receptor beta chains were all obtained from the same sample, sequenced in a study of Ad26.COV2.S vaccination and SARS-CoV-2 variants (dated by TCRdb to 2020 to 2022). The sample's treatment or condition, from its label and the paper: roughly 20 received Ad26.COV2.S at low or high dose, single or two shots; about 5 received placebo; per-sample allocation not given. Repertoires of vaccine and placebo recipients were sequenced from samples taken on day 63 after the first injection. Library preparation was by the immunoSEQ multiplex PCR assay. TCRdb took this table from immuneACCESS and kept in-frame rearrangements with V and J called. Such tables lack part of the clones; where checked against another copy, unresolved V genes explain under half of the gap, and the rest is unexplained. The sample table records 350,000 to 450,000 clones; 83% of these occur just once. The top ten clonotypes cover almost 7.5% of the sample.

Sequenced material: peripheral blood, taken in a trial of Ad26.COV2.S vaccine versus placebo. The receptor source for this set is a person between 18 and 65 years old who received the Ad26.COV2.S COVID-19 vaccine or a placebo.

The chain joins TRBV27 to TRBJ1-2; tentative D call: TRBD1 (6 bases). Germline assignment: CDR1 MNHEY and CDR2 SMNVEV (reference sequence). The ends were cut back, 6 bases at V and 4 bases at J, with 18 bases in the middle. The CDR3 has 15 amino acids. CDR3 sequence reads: CASSLLMGGGYGYTF. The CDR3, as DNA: TGTGCCAGCAGCCTGCTAATGGGGGGCGGCTATGGCTACACCTTC.

CDR3 protein: CASSPRGGSQETQYF. In DNA form, the CDR3 reads TGTGCCAGCAGCCCCCGTGGAGGGTCCCAAGAGACCCAGTACTTC. The genes are TRBV7-3 and TRBJ2-5; D is possibly TRBD2 (6 bases). Trimming left V 5 bases short and J 1 base short, with 14 bases between. Germline loops: CDR1 SGHTA, CDR2 FQGTGA. The CDR3 has 15 amino acids.

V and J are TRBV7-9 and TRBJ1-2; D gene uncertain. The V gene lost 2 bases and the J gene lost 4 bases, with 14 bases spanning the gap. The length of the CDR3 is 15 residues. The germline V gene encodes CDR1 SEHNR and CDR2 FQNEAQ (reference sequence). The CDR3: CASSLILDSRYGYTF. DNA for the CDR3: TGTGCCAGCAGCTTAATCTTGGACTCTCGCTATGGCTACACCTTC.

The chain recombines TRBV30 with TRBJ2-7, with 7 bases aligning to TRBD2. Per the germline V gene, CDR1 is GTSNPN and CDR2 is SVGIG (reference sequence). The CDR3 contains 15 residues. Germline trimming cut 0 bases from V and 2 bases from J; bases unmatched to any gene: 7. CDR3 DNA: TGTGCCTGGAGTGTACGGGGGAGGGCCCCCTACGAGCAGTACTTC. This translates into CAWSVRGRAPYEQYF.

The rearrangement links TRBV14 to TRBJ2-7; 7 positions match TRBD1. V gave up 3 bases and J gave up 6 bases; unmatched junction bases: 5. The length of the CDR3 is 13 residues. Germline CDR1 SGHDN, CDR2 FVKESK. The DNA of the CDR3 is TGTGCCAGCAGCCAGACAGGGAGAAGCGAGCAGTACTTC. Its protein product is CASSQTGRSEQYF.

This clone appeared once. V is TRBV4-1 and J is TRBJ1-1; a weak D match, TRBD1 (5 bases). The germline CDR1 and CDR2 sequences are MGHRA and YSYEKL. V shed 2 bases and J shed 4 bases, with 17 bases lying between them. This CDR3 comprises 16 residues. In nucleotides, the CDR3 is TGCGCCAGCAGCCAAACCCCGCCCGGCGGGGGCACTGAAGCTTTCTTT. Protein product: CASSQTPPGGGTEAFF.

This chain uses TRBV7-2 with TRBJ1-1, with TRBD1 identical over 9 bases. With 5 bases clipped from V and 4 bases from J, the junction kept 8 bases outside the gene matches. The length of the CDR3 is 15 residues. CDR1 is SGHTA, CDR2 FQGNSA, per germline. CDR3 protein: CASSHNRGLGTEAFF. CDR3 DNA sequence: TGTGCCAGCAGCCATAACAGGGGGCTAGGCACTGAAGCTTTCTTT.

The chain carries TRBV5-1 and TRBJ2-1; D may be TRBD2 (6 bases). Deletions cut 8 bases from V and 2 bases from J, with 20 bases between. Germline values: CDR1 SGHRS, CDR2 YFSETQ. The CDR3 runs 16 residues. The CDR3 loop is CASSQRYSGAYNEQFF. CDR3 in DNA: TGCGCCAGTTCTCAGCGTTATAGCGGAGCCTACAATGAGCAGTTCTTC.

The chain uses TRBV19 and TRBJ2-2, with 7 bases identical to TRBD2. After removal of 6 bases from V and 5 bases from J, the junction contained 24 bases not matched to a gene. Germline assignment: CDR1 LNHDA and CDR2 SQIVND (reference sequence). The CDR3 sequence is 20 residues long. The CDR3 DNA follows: TGTGCCAGTAGCACCCCTCTCGCAGGCGGGAGAATGTCGGGAACCGGGGAGCTGTTTTTT. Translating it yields CASSTPLAGGRMSGTGELFF.

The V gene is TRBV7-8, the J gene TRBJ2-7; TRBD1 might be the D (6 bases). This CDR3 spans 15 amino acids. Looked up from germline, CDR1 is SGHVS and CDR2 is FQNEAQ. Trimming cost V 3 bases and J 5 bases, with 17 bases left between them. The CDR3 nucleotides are TGTGCCAGCAGCTTTAACAGGGTAAATTTTCACGAGCAGTACTTC. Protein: CASSFNRVNFHEQYF. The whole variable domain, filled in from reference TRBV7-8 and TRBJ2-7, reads GAGVSQSPRYKVAKRGQDVALRCDPISGHVSLFWYQQALGQGPEFLTYFQNEAQLDKSGLPSDRFFAERPEGSVSTLKIQRTQQEDSAVYLCASSFNRVNFHEQYFGPGTRLTVT.

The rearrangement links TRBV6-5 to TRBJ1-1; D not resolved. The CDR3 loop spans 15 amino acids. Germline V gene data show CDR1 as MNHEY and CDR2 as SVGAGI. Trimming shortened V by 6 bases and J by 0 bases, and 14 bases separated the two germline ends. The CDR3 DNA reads TGTGCCAGCAGAGTCGGGATTCTAATGAACACTGAAGCTTTCTTT. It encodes CASRVGILMNTEAFF.

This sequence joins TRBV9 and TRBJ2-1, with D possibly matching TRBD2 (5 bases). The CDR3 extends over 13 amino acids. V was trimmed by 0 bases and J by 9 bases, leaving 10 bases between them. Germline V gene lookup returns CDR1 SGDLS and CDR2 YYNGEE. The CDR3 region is CASSVVGSGEQFF. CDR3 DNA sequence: TGTGCCAGCAGCGTAGTAGGGAGTGGTGAGCAGTTCTTC.

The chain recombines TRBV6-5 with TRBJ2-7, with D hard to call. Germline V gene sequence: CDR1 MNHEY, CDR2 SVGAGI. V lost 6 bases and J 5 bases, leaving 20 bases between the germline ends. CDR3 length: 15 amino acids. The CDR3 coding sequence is TGTGCCAGCAGGCCCGGTGCTGGGAACCCCCACGAGCAGTACTTC. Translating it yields CASRPGAGNPHEQYF.

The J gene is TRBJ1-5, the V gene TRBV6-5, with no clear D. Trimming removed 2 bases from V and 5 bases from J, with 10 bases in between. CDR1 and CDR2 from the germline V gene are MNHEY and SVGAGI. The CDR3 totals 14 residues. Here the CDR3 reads CASSYGPPDQPQHF. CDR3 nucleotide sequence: TGTGCCAGCAGTTACGGGCCGCCTGATCAGCCCCAGCATTTT.

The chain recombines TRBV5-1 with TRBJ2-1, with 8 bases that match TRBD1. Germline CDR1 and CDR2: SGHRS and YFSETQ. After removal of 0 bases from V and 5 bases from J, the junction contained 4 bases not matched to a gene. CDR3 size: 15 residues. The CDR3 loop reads CASSLGGQGHNEQFF. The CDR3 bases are TGCGCCAGCAGCTTGGGAGGACAGGGTCACAATGAGCAGTTCTTC.

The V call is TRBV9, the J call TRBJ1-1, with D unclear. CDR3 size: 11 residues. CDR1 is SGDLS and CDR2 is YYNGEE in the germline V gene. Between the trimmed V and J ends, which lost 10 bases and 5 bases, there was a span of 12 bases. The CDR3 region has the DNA TGTGCCGGCAAGGGAGGGACTGAAGCTTTCTTT. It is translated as CAGKGGTEAFF.

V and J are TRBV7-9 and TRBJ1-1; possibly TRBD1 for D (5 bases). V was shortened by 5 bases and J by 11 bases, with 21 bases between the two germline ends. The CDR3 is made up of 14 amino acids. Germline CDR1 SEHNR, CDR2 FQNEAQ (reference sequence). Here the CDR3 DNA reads TGTGCCAGCAGCCAGACCGGGACGGCCTACGAGGCTTTCTTT. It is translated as CASSQTGTAYEAFF.

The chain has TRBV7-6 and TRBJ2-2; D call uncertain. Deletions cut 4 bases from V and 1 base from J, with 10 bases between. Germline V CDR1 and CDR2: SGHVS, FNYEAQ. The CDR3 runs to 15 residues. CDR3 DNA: TGTGCCAGCAGCTCGTCGGTCCGGAACACCGGGGAGCTGTTTTTT. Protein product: CASSSSVRNTGELFF. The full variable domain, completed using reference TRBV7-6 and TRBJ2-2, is GAGVSQSPRYKVTKRGQDVALRCDPISGHVSLYWYRQALGQGPEFLTYFNYEAQQDKSGLPNDRFSAERPEGSISTLTIQRTEQRDSAMYRCASSSSVRNTGELFFGEGSRLTVL.

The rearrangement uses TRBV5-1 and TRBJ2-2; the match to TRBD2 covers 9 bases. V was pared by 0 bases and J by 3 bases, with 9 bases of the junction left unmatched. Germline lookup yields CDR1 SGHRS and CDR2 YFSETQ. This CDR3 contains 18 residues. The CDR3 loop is CASSLARGGAAYTGELFF. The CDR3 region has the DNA TGCGCCAGCAGCTTGGCCCGCGGGGGGGCGGCGTACACCGGGGAGCTGTTTTTT.

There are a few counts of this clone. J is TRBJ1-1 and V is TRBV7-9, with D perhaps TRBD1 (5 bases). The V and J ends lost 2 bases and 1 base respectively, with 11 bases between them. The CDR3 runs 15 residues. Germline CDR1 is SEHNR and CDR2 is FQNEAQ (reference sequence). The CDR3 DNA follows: TGTGCCAGCAGCTTACAAGGGGTTTGGAACACTGAAGCTTTCTTT. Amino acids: CASSLQGVWNTEAFF.

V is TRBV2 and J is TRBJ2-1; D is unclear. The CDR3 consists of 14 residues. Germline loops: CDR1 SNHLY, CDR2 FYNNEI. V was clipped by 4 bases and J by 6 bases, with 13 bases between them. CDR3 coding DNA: TGTGCCAGCAGTGGTCGACTGGACCTCAATGAGCAGTTCTTC. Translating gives CASSGRLDLNEQFF.

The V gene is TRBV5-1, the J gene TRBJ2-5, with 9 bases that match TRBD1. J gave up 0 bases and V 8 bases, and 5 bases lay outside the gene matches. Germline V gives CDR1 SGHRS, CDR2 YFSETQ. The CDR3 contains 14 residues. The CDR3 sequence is CASRTGEYQETQYF. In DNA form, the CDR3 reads TGCGCCAGTAGGACAGGGGAGTACCAAGAGACCCAGTACTTC.

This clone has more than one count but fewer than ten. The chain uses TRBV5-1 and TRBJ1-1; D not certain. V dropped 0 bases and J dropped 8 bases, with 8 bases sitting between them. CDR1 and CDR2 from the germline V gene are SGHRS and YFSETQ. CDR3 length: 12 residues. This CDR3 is CASSLGAAEAFF. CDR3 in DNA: TGCGCCAGCAGCTTGGGGGCAGCCGAAGCTTTCTTT.

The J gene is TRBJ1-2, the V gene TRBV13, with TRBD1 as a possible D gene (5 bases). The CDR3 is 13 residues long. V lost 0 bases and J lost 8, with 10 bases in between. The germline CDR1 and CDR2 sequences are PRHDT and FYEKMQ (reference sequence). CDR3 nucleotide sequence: TGTGCCAGCAGCTTAGGCAGGGTAGGCGGCTACACCTTC. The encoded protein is CASSLGRVGGYTF.

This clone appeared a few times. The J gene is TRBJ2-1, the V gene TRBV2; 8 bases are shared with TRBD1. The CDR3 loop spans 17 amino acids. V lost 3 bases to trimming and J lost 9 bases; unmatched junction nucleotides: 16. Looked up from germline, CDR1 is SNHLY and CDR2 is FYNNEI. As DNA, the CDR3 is TGTGCCAGCAGTGAGCTCTGGACAGGGTGGGTTATCATTGAGCAGTTCTTC. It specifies CASSELWTGWVIIEQFF. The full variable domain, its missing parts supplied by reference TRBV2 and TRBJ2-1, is EPEVTQTPSHQVTQMGQEVILRCVPISNHLYFYWYRQILGQKVEFLVSFYNNEISEKSEIFDDQFSVERPDGSNFTLKIRSTKLEDSAMYFCASSELWTGWVIIEQFFGPGTRLTVL.

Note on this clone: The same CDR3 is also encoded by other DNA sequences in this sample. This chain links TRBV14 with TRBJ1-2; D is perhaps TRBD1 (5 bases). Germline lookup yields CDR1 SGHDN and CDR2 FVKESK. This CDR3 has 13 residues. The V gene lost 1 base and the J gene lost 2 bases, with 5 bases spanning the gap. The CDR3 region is CASSQGGNYGYTF. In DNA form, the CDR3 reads TGTGCCAGCAGCCAAGGGGGGAACTATGGCTACACCTTC.

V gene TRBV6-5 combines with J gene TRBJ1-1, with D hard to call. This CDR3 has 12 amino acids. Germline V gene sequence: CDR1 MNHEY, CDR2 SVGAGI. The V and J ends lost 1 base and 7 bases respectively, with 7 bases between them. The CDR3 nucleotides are TGTGCCAGCAGTTACTATTGGGATGAAGCTTTCTTT. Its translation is CASSYYWDEAFF.

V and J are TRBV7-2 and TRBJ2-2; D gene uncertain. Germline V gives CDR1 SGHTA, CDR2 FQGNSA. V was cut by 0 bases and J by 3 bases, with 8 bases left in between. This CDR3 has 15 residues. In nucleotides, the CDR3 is TGTGCCAGCAGCTTAGCTTACGGGTACACCGGGGAGCTGTTTTTT. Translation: CASSLAYGYTGELFF.

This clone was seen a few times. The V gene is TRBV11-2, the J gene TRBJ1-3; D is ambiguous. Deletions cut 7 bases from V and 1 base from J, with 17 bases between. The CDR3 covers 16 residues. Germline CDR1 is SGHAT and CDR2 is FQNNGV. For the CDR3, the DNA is TGTGCCAGCAACTTGGGCCAGCTTATTTCTGGAAACACCATATATTTT. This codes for CASNLGQLISGNTIYF.

The CDR3 DNA reads as TGTGCCAGCAGCTTTATTGGGGGCGCGAGGGGCGAAGCTTTCTTT. Amino acid sequence: CASSFIGGARGEAFF. The V call is TRBV7-2, the J call TRBJ1-1, with a weak D call TRBD1 (6 bases). The length of the CDR3 is 15 residues. The germline CDR1 and CDR2 sequences are SGHTA and FQGNSA. V dropped 3 bases and J dropped 8 bases, with 19 bases sitting between them.